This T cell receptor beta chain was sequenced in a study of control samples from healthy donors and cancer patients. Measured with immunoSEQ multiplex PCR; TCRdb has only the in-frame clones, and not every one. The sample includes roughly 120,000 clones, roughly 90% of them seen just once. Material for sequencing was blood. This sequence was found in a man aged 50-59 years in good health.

For the CDR3, the DNA is TGTGCCAGCAGCTTGGCCTCGGCGAGGGAGACCCAGTACTTC. Amino acids: CASSLASARETQYF. The V call is TRBV5-8, the J call TRBJ2-5; D gene unclear. The CDR3 is 14 residues long. The V and J ends lost 0 bases and 5 bases respectively, with 11 bases between them. Germline loops: CDR1 SGHTS, CDR2 YDEGEE.